The sequence of this T cell receptor beta chain was determined in a study of blood T cell repertoires in COVID-19. The wider study: Samples of COVID-19 (acute and convalescent) were obtained from the United States, Italy and Spain.

Germline CDR1 reads GTSNPN; CDR2 reads SVGIG (reference sequence). This CDR3 spans 17 amino acids. The V and J ends lost 1 base and 1 base, in that order; junction bases with no gene match: 5. Source study methods: Cell counts per sample came from amplifying reference gene primers. Measured with immunoSEQ multiplex PCR; TCRdb has only the in-frame clones, and not every one. V and J calls and clone size are given by that table; D and trimming were obtained from the DNA. Of approximately 480,000 clones detected, about nine tenths appear once; the ten largest clones hold under 0.75%. Participants were aged about 18 to 95 years, lived in roughly 23 US areas, and enrolled virtually. Participants were placed into cohorts based on the clinical history they reported.

The clonotype was recovered from a woman younger than 35 who had recovered from COVID-19. The chain recombines TRBV30 with TRBJ1-5; 12 nucleotides align to TRBD1. Sequences were obtained from PBMCs or T cells enriched from blood (not recorded which). The CDR3 nucleotides read TGTGCCTGGAGTGGAGGGACAGGGGGCGGGAGCAATCAGCCCCAGCATTTT. It encodes CAWSGGTGGGSNQPQHF.